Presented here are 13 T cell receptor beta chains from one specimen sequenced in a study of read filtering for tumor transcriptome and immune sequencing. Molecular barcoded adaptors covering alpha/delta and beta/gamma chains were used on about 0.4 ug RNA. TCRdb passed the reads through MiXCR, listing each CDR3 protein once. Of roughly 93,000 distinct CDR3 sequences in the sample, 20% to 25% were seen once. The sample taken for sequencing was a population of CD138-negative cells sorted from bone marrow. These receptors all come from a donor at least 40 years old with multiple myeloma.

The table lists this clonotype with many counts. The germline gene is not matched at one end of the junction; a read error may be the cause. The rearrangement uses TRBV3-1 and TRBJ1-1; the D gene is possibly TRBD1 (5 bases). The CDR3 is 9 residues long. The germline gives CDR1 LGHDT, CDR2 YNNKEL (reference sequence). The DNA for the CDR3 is TGTGCCAGCAGCCAAGGGGGCCCCTTT. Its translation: CASSQGGPF. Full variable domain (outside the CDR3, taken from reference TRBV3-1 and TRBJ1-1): DTAVSQTPKYLVTQMGNDKSIKCEQNLGHDTMYWYKQDSKKFLKIMFSYNNKELIINETVPNRFSPKSPDKAHLNLHINSLELGDSAVYFCASSQGGPFGQGTRLTVV.

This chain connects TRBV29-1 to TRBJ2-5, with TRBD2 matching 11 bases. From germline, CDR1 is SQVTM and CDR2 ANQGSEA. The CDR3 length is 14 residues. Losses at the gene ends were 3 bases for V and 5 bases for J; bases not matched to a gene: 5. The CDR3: CSVDSGGAPETQYF. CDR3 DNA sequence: TGCAGCGTTGATAGCGGGGGGGCGCCGGAGACCCAGTACTTC.

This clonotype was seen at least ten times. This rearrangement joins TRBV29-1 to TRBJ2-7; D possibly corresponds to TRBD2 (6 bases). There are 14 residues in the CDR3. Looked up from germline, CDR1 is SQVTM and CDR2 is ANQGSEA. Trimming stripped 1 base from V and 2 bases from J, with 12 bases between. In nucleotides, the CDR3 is TGCAGCGTTGAAGTGGCCGGGGGACCCTACGAGCAGTACTTC. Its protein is CSVEVAGGPYEQYF.

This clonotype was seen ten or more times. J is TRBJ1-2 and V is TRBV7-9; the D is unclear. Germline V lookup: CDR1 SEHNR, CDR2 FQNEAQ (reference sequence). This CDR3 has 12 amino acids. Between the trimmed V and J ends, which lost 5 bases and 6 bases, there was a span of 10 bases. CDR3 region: CASSPYKDGYTF. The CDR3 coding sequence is TGTGCCAGCAGCCCGTACAAGGATGGCTACACCTTC.

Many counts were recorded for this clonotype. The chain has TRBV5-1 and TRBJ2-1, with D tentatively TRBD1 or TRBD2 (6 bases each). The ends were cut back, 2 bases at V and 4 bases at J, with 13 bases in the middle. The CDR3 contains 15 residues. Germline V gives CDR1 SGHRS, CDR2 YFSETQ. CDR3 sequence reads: CASSFRGPEYNEQFF. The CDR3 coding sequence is TGCGCCAGCAGCTTTCGGGGGCCGGAGTACAATGAGCAGTTCTTC.

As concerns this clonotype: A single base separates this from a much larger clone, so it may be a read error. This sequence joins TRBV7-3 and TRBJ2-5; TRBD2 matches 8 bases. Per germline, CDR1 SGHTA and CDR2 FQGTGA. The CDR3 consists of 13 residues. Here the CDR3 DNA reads TGTGCCAGCAGCTTATGGCGGGGGGAGACCCGGTACTTC. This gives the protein CASSLWRGETRYF.

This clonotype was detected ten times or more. The CDR3 DNA reads as TGTGCCAGCATCCCCAGGGGCGCGTATGGCTACACCTTC. Amino acids: CASIPRGAYGYTF. The chain has TRBV28 and TRBJ1-2; TRBD1 is a possible D gene (6 bases). CDR3 size: 13 residues. Trimming removed 7 bases from V and 5 bases from J, with 14 bases in between. The germline CDR1 and CDR2 sequences are MDHEN and SYDVKM.

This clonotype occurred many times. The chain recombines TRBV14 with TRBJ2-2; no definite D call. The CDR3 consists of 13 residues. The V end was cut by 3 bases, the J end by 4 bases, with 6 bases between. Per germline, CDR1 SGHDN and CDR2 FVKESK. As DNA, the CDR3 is TGTGCCAGCAGCCACGGGTTCACCGGGGAGCTGTTTTTT. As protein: CASSHGFTGELFF.

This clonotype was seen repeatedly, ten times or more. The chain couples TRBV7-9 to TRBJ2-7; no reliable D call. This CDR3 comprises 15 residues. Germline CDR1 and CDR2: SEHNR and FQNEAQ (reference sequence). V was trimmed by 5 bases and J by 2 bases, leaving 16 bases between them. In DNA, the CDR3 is TGTGCCAGCAGCCCCAGTAGAGTCAGGACCTACGAGCAGTACTTC. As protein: CASSPSRVRTYEQYF.

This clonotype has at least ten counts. The CDR3 sequence: CATTLGGRLEAFF. The CDR3 nucleotides are TGTGCCACCACCCTGGGGGGGCGCCTCGAAGCTTTCTTT. The V call is TRBV6-6, the J call TRBJ1-1, with a possible D match to TRBD1 (6 bases). CDR1 is MNHNY, CDR2 SVGAGI, per germline (reference sequence). The CDR3 loop spans 13 amino acids. Trimming took 10 bases from V and 8 from J, leaving 20 bases between them.

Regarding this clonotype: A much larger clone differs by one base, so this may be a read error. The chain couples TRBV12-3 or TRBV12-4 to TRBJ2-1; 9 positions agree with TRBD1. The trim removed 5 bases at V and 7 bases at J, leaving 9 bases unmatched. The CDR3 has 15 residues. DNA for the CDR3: TGTGCCAGCAGTGGTACAGGGGGCGCGCGGAATGAGCAGTTCTTC. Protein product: CASSGTGGARNEQFF.

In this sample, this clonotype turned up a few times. Here the CDR3 DNA reads TGCAGTGCTAAGGACAGGGGCAGCGGCTACACCTTC. Protein sequence: CSAKDRGSGYTF. The V and J genes are TRBV20-1 and TRBJ1-2; 9 bases are a match to TRBD1. Looked up from germline, CDR1 is DFQATT and CDR2 is SNEGSKA (reference sequence). The CDR3 is 12 residues long. V lost 4 bases and J lost 8; bases outside the gene matches: 5.

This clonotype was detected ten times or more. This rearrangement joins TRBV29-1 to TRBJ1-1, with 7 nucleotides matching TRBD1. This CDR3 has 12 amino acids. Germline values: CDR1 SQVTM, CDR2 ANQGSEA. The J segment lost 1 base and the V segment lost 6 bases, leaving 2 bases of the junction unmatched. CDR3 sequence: CSVRGGNTEAFF. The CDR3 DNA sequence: TGCAGCGTCAGGGGGGGGAACACTGAAGCTTTCTTT.